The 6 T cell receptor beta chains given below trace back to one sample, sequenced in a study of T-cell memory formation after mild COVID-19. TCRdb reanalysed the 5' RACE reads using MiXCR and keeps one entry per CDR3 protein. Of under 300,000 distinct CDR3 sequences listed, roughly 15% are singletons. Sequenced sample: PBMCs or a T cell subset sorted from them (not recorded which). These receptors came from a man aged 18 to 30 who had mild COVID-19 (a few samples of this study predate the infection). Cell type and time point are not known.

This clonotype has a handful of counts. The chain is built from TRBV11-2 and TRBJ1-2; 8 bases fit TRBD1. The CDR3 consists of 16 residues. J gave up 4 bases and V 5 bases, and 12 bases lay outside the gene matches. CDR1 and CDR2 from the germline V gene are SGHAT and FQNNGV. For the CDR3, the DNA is TGTGCCAGCAGCCATATCCGGGACAGGCGCCGCTATGGCTACACCTTC. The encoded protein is CASSHIRDRRRYGYTF.

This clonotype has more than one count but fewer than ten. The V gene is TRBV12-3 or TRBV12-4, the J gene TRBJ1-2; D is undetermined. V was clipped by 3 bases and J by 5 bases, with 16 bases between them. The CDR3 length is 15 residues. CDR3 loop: CASSFELRQSYGYTF. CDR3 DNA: TGTGCCAGCAGTTTCGAATTACGGCAGAGTTATGGCTACACCTTC.

The CDR3, as DNA: TGTGCCAGCAGCTTACTTGGGGTCTACACTGAAGCTTTCTTT. Its protein product is CASSLLGVYTEAFF. The J gene is TRBJ1-1, the V gene TRBV7-2; D gene ambiguous. V was clipped by 2 bases and J by 3 bases, with 10 bases between them. The CDR3 contains 14 residues. Germline V gene sequence: CDR1 SGHTA, CDR2 FQGNSA.

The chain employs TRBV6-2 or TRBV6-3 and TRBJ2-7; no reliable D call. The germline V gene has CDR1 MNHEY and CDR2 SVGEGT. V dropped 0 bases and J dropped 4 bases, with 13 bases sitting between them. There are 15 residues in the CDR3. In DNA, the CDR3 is TGTGCCAGCAGTTACTCTCCCAGGCAGAATTACGAGCAGTACTTC. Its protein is CASSYSPRQNYEQYF.

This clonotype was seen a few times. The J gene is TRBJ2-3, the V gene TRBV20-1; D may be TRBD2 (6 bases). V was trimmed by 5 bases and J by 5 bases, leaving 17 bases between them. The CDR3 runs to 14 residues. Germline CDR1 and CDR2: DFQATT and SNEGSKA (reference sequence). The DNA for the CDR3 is TGCAGTGCTGTGGACGGGGGTGCCGGAGATACGCAGTATTTT. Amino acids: CSAVDGGAGDTQYF.

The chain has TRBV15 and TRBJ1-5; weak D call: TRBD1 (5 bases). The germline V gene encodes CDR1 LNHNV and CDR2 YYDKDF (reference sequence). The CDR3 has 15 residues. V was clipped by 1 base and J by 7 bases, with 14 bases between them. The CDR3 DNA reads TGTGCCACCAGCAGAGTCGGCGGGGCTGCCCAGCCCCAGCATTTT. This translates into CATSRVGGAAQPQHF.